This T cell receptor beta chain was sequenced for a study of control samples from healthy donors and cancer patients. TCRdb's copy holds only in-frame clones and misses some; the assay was immunoSEQ multiplex PCR. The sample has 150,000 to 200,000 clones; about 90% are singletons. The CDR3 totals 14 residues. Germline V gene lookup returns CDR1 LNHDA and CDR2 SQIVND (reference sequence). V shed 2 bases, J shed 5 bases, and the junction held 3 bases outside the gene matches. The specimen was blood. The rearrangement links TRBV19 to TRBJ2-1; TRBD1 matches 7 bases. The TCR originated in a woman aged 40 to 49 in good health. The CDR3 sequence: CASSINRGNNEQFF. The CDR3 DNA follows: TGTGCCAGTAGTATAAACAGGGGCAACAATGAGCAGTTCTTC.